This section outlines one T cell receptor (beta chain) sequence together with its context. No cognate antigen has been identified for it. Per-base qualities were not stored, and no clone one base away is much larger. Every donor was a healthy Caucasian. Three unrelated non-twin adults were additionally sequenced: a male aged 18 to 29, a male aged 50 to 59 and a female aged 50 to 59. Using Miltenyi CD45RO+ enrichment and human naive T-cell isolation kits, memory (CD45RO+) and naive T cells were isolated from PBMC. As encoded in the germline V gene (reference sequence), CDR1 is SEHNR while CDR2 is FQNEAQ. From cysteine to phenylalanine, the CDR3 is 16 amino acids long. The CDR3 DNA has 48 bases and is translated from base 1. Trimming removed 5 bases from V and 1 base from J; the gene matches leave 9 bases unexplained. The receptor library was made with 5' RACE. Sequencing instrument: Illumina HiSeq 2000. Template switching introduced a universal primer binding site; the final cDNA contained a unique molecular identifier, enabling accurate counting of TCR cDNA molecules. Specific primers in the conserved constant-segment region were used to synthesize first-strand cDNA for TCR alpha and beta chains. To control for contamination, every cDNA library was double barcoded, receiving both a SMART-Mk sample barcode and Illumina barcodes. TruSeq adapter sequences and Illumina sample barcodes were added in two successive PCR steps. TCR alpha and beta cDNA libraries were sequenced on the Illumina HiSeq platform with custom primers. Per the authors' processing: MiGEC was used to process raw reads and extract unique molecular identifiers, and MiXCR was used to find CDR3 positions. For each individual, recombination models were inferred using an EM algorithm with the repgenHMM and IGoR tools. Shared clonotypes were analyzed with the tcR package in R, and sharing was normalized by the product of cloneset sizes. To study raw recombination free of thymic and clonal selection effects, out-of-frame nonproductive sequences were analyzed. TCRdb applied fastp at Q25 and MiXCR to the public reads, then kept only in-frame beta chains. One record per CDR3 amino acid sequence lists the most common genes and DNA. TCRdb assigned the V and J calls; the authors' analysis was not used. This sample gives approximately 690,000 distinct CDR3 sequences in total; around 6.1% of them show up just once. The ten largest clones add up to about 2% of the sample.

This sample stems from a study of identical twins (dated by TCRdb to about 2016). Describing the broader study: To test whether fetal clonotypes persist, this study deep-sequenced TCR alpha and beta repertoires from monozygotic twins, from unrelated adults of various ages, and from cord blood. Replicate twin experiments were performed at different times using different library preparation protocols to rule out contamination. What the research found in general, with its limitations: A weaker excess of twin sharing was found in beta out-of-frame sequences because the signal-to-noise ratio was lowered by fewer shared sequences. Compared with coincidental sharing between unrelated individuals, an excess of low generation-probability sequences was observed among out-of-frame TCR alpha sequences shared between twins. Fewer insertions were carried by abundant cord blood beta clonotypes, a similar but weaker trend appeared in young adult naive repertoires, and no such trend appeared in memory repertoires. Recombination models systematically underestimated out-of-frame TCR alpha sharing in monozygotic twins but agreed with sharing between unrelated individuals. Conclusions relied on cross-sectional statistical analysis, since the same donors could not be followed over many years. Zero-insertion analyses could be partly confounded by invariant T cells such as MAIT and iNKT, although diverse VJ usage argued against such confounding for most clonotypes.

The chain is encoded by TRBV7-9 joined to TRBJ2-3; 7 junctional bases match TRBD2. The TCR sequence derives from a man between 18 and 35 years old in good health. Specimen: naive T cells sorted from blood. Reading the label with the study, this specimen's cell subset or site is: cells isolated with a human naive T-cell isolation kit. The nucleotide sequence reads TGTGCCAGCAGCCCCGACTGGACTAGGGGCACAGATACGCAGTATTTT. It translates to CASSPDWTRGTDTQYF.